The rows below give T cell receptor beta chains drawn from one sample of a study of response to subunit inactivated influenza vaccine. Using its own MiXCR run on the RT-PCR reads, TCRdb lists one record per CDR3 protein. The repertoire holds 600,000 to 850,000 distinct CDR3 sequences, less than 15% seen once, with approximately 7.6% in the top ten. Specimen: PBMCs from blood, collected around two weeks before vaccination. These receptors were collected from a man aged 50 to 59 who received an inactivated influenza vaccine. The CDR3 runs from the conserved cysteine through the conserved F or W. D genes are given only for firm matches. Not all rows give a size; the values are once, few, many and, for expanded clones, a class.

V	size	D	J	CDR3	DNA
TRBV5-1	few	.	TRBJ2-1	CASSLTAGSFNEQFF	TGCGCCAGCAGCTTGACGGCGGGCTCTTTTAATGAGCAGTTCTTC
TRBV3-1	.	.	TRBJ2-3	CASSLGGGNTDTQYF	TGTGCCAGCAGCCTGGGGGGCGGGAACACAGATACGCAGTATTTT
TRBV27	few	.	TRBJ2-5	CASSLQGFQETQYF	TGTGCCAGCAGTTTACAAGGGTTTCAAGAGACCCAGTACTTC
TRBV20-1	few	TRBD2	TRBJ2-7	CSASDLAGGTYEQYF	TGCAGTGCTAGCGATCTAGCGGGAGGTACTTACGAGCAGTACTTC
TRBV4-2	.	.	TRBJ1-6	CASSQDRLPGLQNSPLHF	TGTGCCAGCAGCCAAGATCGCCTCCCGGGACTTCAAAATTCACCCCTCCACTTT
TRBV20-1	few	.	TRBJ2-3	CSTDRRDLGTDTQYF	TGCAGTACTGACCGCCGGGACCTAGGCACAGATACGCAGTATTTT
TRBV24-1	.	TRBD2	TRBJ2-1	CATSDWTSHSYNEQFF	TGTGCCACCAGTGACTGGACTAGTCACTCCTACAATGAGCAGTTCTTC
TRBV3-2	.	.	TRBJ2-1	CASSLRSVWTGVNEQFF	TGTGCCAGCAGCCTTAGGAGTGTCTGGACGGGGGTCAATGAGCAGTTCTTC
TRBV12-3/TRBV12-4	many	TRBD1	TRBJ1-1	CASSPQGQGTEAFF	TGTGCCAGCAGCCCACAGGGGCAGGGGACTGAAGCTTTCTTT
TRBV7-2	.	TRBD1	TRBJ1-4	CASRPTGGSEKLFF	TGTGCCAGCAGGCCGACAGGGGGCTCTGAAAAACTGTTTTTT
TRBV4-2	many	TRBD2	TRBJ2-7	CASSQVGGTRPYEQYF	TGTGCCAGCAGCCAAGTAGGCGGGACTAGGCCCTACGAGCAGTACTTC
TRBV7-9	.	TRBD2	TRBJ2-1	CASSWGLADNEQFF	TGTGCCAGCAGCTGGGGACTAGCGGACAATGAGCAGTTCTTC
TRBV7-2	.	TRBD1	TRBJ1-6	CASKGTATYNSPLHF	TGTGCCAGCAAAGGGACAGCAACTTATAATTCACCCCTCCACTTT
TRBV10-3	few	TRBD1	TRBJ2-5	CAIRTTGMETQYF	TGTGCCATCAGGACGACAGGGATGGAGACCCAGTACTTC
TRBV20-1	few	TRBD2	TRBJ2-1	CSASSLAGNEQFF	TGCAGTGCTAGTAGCCTAGCGGGGAATGAGCAGTTCTTC
TRBV20-1	.	.	TRBJ2-1	CSAPPPGGGYNEQFF	TGCAGTGCTCCCCCCCCAGGGGGGGGCTACAATGAGCAGTTCTTC
TRBV4-1	few	TRBD2	TRBJ2-1	CASSQALAGVGSYNEQFF	TGCGCCAGCAGCCAGGCTCTAGCGGGAGTAGGGTCCTACAATGAGCAGTTCTTC
TRBV4-1	few	.	TRBJ2-6	CASSQEGPGTLAGANVLTF	TGCGCCAGCAGCCAAGAGGGTCCGGGGACCTTGGCCGGGGCCAACGTCCTGACTTTC
TRBV9	many	.	TRBJ1-1	CASSVDRNTEAFF	TGTGCCAGCAGCGTAGACCGGAACACTGAAGCTTTCTTT
TRBV20-1	.	.	TRBJ1-1	CSAMAGRNTEAFF	TGCAGTGCTATGGCAGGACGGAACACTGAAGCTTTCTTT
TRBV4-3	.	TRBD1	TRBJ2-1	CASSQTDRGQRKFF	TGCGCCAGCAGCCAGACGGACAGGGGACAGCGGAAGTTCTTC
TRBV5-1	.	.	TRBJ1-2	CASSLGVSDYGYTF	TGCGCCAGCAGCTTGGGGGTGTCGGACTATGGCTACACCTTC
TRBV29-1	few	.	TRBJ2-1	CSVGKGGAYNEQFF	TGCAGCGTTGGTAAGGGGGGGGCCTACAATGAGCAGTTCTTC
TRBV7-9	few	.	TRBJ2-6	CASSSTGTGANVLTF	TGTGCCAGCAGCTCAACAGGGACCGGGGCCAACGTCCTGACTTTC
TRBV20-1	.	.	TRBJ1-5	CSATRGVGNQPQHF	TGCAGTGCAACGAGGGGAGTGGGCAATCAGCCCCAGCATTTT
TRBV4-3	many	TRBD1	TRBJ2-1	CASSQEGTAYNEQFF	TGCGCCAGCAGCCAAGAAGGGACAGCCTACAATGAGCAGTTCTTC
TRBV18	.	.	TRBJ2-5	CASSLRGGETSETQYF	TGTGCCAGCTCCCTTCGTGGAGGCGAAACCTCAGAGACCCAGTACTTC
TRBV28	.	.	TRBJ2-3	CASAGTSSADTQYF	TGTGCCAGCGCCGGGACATCCTCCGCAGATACGCAGTATTTT
TRBV6-5	.	.	TRBJ2-7	CASKRNGYEQYF	TGTGCCAGCAAGAGAAATGGCTACGAGCAGTACTTC
TRBV18	many	TRBD1	TRBJ2-1	CASSPLQGASDEQFF	TGTGCCAGCTCACCCTTACAGGGGGCCTCGGATGAGCAGTTCTTC
TRBV20-1	few	.	TRBJ1-2	CSARDSGMGYTF	TGCAGTGCTAGAGATTCAGGGATGGGCTACACCTTC
TRBV7-2	.	TRBD2	TRBJ2-7	CASSTIAGRPYEQYF	TGTGCCAGCAGCACCATAGCGGGACGTCCCTACGAGCAGTACTTC
TRBV5-1	many	TRBD1	TRBJ2-5	CASSPGQEETQYF	TGCGCCAGCAGCCCGGGACAGGAAGAGACCCAGTACTTC
TRBV5-1	many	TRBD2	TRBJ2-7	CASSRSLAGTSSYEQYF	TGCGCCAGCAGCAGAAGTCTAGCGGGGACCTCCTCCTACGAGCAGTACTTC
TRBV5-1	many	.	TRBJ2-2	CASSPSRGGSNTGELFF	TGCGCCAGCAGCCCCTCACGGGGAGGCTCTAACACCGGGGAGCTGTTTTTT
TRBV5-1	.	.	TRBJ2-1	CASSPEVVGGSNEQFF	TGCGCCAGCAGCCCGGAGGTAGTGGGGGGTTCCAATGAGCAGTTCTTC
TRBV6-1	few	.	TRBJ1-5	CASSEGNYQPQHF	TGTGCCAGCAGTGAAGGGAACTATCAGCCCCAGCATTTT